A selection of T cell receptor beta chains follows, all from one sample in a study of tumor and adjacent non-tumor tissue in lung cancer. MiXCR, run by TCRdb on the multiplex PCR reads, gives a single entry per CDR3 protein. The sample includes about 98,000 distinct CDR3 sequences, 75% to 90% of them seen just once. Sequenced: distant non-tumor lung tissue. The source is a man in his sixties with small cell lung cancer. CDR3s include the opening cysteine and the closing phenylalanine or tryptophan. Fields, in order: J gene, clone size, V gene, D gene, CDR3 DNA, CDR3 protein. D genes are given only for firm matches. Clone size is given for some rows only: seen once, a few or many times, or a class if the clone is expanded.

J: TRBJ2-1; size: .; V: TRBV11-3; D: .; DNA: TGTGCCAGCAGCTTCTCCGTTTACAATGAGCAGTTCTTC; CDR3: CASSFSVYNEQFF
J: TRBJ2-1; size: .; V: TRBV11-1; D: .; DNA: TGTGCCAGCGGCTTAGAGAGGACAACCTACAATGAGCGGTTCTTC; CDR3: CASGLERTTYNERFF
J: TRBJ1-2; size: .; V: TRBV6-5; D: .; DNA: TGTGCTAGCAGTCGCCGACATGGAAGCCCCGATGGCTACACCTTC; CDR3: CASSRRHGSPDGYTF
J: TRBJ2-7; size: once; V: TRBV6-1; D: TRBD2; DNA: TGTGCCAGCAGAGAGACTAGCGGTAGTTACGAGCAGTATTTC; CDR3: CASRETSGSYEQYF
J: TRBJ2-5; size: .; V: TRBV5-6; D: TRBD1; DNA: TGTGCTAGCAGCCCGACAGGGTCGGAGACCCAGTACTTC; CDR3: CASSPTGSETQYF
J: TRBJ1-2; size: .; V: TRBV29-1; D: TRBD1; DNA: TGCAGCGTTGAATCGGGACAGGGCATCTATGGCTACACGTTC; CDR3: CSVESGQGIYGYTF
J: TRBJ2-5; size: .; V: TRBV12-3/TRBV12-4; D: TRBD2; DNA: TGTGCCAGTGGTCCCTATAGCGGGGGACAAGAGACCCAGCACTTC; CDR3: CASGPYSGGQETQHF
J: TRBJ2-3; size: once; V: TRBV10-2; D: TRBD2; DNA: TGCGCCAGCAGTTCTACGGGACTAGTGGGAGTGTGTACGCAGTATTTT; CDR3: CASSSTGLVGVCTQYF
J: TRBJ2-1; size: .; V: TRBV11-2; D: .; DNA: TGTGCCAGCCAGAAGCAGCAGGACGATAATGAACAGTTCTTC; CDR3: CASQKQQDDNEQFF
J: TRBJ2-3; size: .; V: TRBV6-1; D: .; DNA: TGTACCAGCAGCTCCCTGGGGGCGGGACTCTTGTGCTCGGAGCAGCAGTATTTT; CDR3: CTSSSLGAGLLCSEQQYF
J: TRBJ2-2; size: .; V: TRBV12-3/TRBV12-4; D: TRBD2; DNA: TGTGCCAGCAGTCCCGGGACTAGCGCGTCTGGGGAGCTGTATTTT; CDR3: CASSPGTSASGELYF
J: TRBJ2-1; size: .; V: TRBV12-3/TRBV12-4; D: .; DNA: TGTGCCAGCACCAGGAGAGTAGCACATGGGCAGTTCTTC; CDR3: CASTRRVAHGQFF
J: TRBJ2-3; size: .; V: TRBV5-4; D: .; DNA: TGTGCCAGCGGCCCGCCGACAGCAGATACGCAGTATTTT; CDR3: CASGPPTADTQYF
J: TRBJ2-3; size: many; V: TRBV7-3; D: TRBD2; DNA: TGTGCCAGCAGCCCGGGGGGGGATACGCAGTATTTT; CDR3: CASSPGGDTQYF
J: TRBJ2-5; size: .; V: TRBV11-2; D: .; DNA: TGTGCCAGCAGCTTATCCAGGTTGGAGACCCAGTACTTC; CDR3: CASSLSRLETQYF
J: TRBJ2-1; size: .; V: TRBV7-9; D: .; DNA: TGTGCCAGCAGCTTGAGGGAGGCCTATGGGCAGTTATTC; CDR3: CASSLREAYGQLF